This paragraph covers one T cell receptor beta chain sequence. Germline CDR1 SEHNR, CDR2 FQNEAQ (reference sequence). The ends were cut back, 7 bases at V and 1 base at J, with 10 bases in the middle. The CDR3 totals 13 residues. The repertoire was sequenced with immunoSEQ multiplex PCR; TCRdb's copy has only in-frame clones and lacks some. The table includes 310,000 or so clones, about nine tenths detected once. This record belongs to a study of blood T cell repertoires in COVID-19. About the research overall: Whether acute or convalescent, the COVID-19 samples came from the United States, Italy and Spain. PBMCs, B-cell-depleted T cells, or T cells provided the cDNA or gDNA that made up the material.

Sequenced: peripheral blood. V and J are TRBV7-9 and TRBJ1-2; weak D call: TRBD1 (6 bases). The TCR originated in a man aged 45-65 years with active or convalescent COVID-19. The CDR3 protein is CASNRDINYGYTF. The CDR3 DNA reads as TGTGCCAGCAATAGGGACATTAACTATGGCTACACCTTC.